This TCR beta chain was retrieved from a study of cytomegalovirus exposure and HLA in healthy donors. Every donor was a healthy person donating bone marrow. A word on this clone: What it binds is not known.

In the PCR, 60 Vbeta and 13 Jbeta primers were used. The data were produced by immunoSEQ multiplex PCR, yet TCRdb's version contains in-frame clones alone and is incomplete. The sample carries around 210,000 clones, around 77% recorded once. CDR1 and CDR2 from the germline V gene are MRHNA and SNTAGT. V lost 8 bases and J 4 bases, leaving 14 bases between the germline ends. This CDR3 has 13 residues. Study findings and constraints: Previously analyzed data showed that most TCR beta V segments were productive at a frequency of about 87% or about 30%. Within a later analysis, the majority of CMV-associated TCR beta chains appeared HLA-restricted.

Sequenced sample: PBMCs. The TCR comes from a woman under 40 in good health and CMV-seronegative. The rearrangement joins TRBV6-4 to TRBJ1-1; D is uncertain. The CDR3 DNA is TGTGCCAGCGAGAGGGAGGAGGGCACTGAAGCTTTCTTT. Its translation: CASEREEGTEAFF.